This T cell receptor (beta chain) was identified in a study of blood T cells in healthy people across ages. From germline, CDR1 is GTSNPN and CDR2 SVGIG (reference sequence). The CDR3 totals 11 residues. Primers used in a second PCR of roughly 6 to 12 cycles were a sample-barcoded 5' primer and a J-beta primer mix. Each cDNA molecule was tagged by a template-switch adaptor that had 12 random nucleotides. MiXCR, run by TCRdb on the 5' RACE reads, gives a single entry per CDR3 protein. The table has about 670,000 distinct CDR3 sequences, 52% seen once. In regard to this clonotype: Since a much larger clone is just one base distant, this may be a read error.

The receptor's source is an elderly woman in good health. The chain combines TRBV30 with TRBJ2-4; D is ambiguous. The J call may not be correct, given that the DNA end is closer to TRBJ2-5. Sequencing was done on a sample of blood. Written as DNA, the CDR3 is TGTACCTGGAGAAACGTAGGGACCCAGTACTTC. Translated, it gives CTWRNVGTQYF.